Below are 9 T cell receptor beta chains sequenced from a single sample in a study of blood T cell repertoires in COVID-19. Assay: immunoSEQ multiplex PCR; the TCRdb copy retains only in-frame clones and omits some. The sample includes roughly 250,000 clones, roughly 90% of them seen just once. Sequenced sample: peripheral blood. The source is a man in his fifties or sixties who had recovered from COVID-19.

The CDR3, as DNA: TGTGCCATCAGTGAGCGCCCCGGAGGAAACCCGTTCTTC. Translation: CAISERPGGNPFF. The V and J genes are TRBV10-3 and TRBJ2-1; D perhaps matches TRBD2 (5 bases). With 2 bases removed from V and 15 bases from J, the gap between germline ends came to 17 bases. Germline CDR1 ENHRY, CDR2 SYGVKD. The CDR3 has 13 residues.

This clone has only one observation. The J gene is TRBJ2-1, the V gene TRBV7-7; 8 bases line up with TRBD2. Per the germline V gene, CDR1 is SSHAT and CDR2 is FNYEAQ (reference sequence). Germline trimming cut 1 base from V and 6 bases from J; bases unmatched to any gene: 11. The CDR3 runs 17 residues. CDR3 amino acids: CASSLDGGEFGGNEQFF. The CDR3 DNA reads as TGTGCCAGCAGCTTAGACGGGGGGGAATTTGGTGGCAATGAGCAGTTCTTC.

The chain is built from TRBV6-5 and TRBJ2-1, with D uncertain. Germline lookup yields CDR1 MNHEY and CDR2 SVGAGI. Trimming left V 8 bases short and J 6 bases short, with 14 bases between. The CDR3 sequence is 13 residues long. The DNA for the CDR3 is TGTGCCAGCGGTACTGAACTACCCAATGAGCAGTTCTTC. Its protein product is CASGTELPNEQFF.

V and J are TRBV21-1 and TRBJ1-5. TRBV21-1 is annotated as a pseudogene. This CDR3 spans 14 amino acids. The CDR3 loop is CASPGPEGNQPQHF. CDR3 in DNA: TGTGCCAGTCCAGGACCGGAGGGTAATCAGCCCCAGCATTTT.

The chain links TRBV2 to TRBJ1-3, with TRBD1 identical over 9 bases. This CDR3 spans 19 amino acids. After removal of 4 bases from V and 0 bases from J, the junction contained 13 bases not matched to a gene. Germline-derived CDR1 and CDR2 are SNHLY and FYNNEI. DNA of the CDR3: TGTGCCAGCAGTGCCCGGGACAGGGCGTCTCCCACCTCTGGAAACACCATATATTTT. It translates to CASSARDRASPTSGNTIYF.

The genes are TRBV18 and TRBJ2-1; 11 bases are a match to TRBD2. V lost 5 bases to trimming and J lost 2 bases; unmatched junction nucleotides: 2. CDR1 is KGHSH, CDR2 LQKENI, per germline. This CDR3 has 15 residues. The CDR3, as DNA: TGTGCCAGCTCAACTAGCGGGGGACCCTACAATGAGCAGTTCTTC. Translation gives CASSTSGGPYNEQFF.

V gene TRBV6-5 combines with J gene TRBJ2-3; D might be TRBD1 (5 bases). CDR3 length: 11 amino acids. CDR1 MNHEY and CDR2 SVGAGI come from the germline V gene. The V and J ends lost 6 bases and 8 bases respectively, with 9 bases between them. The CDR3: CASRSGSTQYF. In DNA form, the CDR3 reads TGTGCCAGCAGGTCAGGGTCTACGCAGTATTTT.

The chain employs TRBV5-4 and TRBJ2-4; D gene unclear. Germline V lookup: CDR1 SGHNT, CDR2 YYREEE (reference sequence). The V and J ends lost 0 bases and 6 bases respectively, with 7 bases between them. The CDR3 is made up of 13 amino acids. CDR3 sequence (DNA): TGTGCCAGCAGCTTGGAGAGCTCAAACATTCAGTACTTC. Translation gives CASSLESSNIQYF.

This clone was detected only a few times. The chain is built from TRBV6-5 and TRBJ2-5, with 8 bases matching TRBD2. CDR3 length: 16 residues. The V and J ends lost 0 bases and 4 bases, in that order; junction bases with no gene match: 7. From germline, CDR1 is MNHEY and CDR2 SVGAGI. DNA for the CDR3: TGTGCCAGCAGTTACTCAAGAGCGGGGGCCGGAGAGACCCAGTACTTC. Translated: CASSYSRAGAGETQYF.